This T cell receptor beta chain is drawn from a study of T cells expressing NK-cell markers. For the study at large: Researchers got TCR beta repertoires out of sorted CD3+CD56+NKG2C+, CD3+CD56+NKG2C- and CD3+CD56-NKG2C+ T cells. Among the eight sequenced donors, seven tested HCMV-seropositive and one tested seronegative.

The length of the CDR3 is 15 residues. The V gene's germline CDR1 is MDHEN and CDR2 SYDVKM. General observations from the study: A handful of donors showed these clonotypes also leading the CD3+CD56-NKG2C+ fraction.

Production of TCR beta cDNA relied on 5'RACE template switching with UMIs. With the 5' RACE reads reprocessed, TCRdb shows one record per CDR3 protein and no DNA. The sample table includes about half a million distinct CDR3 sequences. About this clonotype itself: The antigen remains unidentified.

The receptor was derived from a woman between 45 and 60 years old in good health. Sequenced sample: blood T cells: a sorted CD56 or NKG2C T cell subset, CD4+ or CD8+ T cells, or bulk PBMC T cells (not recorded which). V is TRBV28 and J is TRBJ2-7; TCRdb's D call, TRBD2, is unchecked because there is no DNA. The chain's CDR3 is CASSLGALSSYEQYF. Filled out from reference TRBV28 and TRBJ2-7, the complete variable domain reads DVKVTQSSRYLVKRTGEKVFLECVQDMDHENMFWYRQDPGLGLRLIYFSYDVKMKEKGDIPEGYSVSREKKERFSLILESASTNQTSMYLCASSLGALSSYEQYFGPGTRLTVT.